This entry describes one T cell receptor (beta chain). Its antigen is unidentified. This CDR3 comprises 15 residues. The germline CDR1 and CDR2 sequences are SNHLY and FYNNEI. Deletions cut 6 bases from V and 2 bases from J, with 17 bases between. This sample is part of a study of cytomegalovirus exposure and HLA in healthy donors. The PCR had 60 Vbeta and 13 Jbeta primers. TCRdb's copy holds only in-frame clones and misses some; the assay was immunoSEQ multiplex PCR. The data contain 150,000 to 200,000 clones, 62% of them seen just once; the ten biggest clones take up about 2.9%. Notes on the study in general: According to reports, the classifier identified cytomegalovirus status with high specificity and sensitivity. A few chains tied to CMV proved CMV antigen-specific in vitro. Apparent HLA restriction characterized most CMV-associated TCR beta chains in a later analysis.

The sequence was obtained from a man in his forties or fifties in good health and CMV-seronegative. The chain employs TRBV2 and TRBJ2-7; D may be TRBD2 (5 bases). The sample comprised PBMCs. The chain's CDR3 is CASSGGGLPAYEQYF. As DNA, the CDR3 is TGTGCCAGCAGCGGCGGAGGCTTACCAGCCTACGAGCAGTACTTC.